This T cell receptor beta chain was found in a study of shared clonotypes between healthy human individuals. Sequencing was performed with immunoSEQ multiplex PCR; in TCRdb, only in-frame clones are kept and a portion is missing. The data hold approximately 700,000 clones, with around 73% observed a single time. The length of the CDR3 is 14 residues. Looked up from germline, CDR1 is SSHAT and CDR2 is FNYEAQ (reference sequence). V lost 6 bases to trimming and J lost 6 bases, with 15 bases between them. Naive CD4+ cells were CD45RA-selected; the remaining cells were memory. This rearrangement joins TRBV7-7 to TRBJ2-1, with D possibly being TRBD1 or TRBD2 (5 bases each). The material sequenced was memory CD4+ T cells sorted from blood. Documented subset: CD45RA-negative fraction. This clonotype was obtained from a woman aged 30 to 39 in good health. CDR3 protein: CASSSHTGGNEQFF. The CDR3 region has the DNA TGTGCCAGCAGTTCCCACACTGGGGGCAATGAGCAGTTCTTC.